The clone carrying this TCR beta chain was seen a few times. The data originate from a study of T cells in Graves' hyperthyroidism and ophthalmopathy. Study at large: Peripheral blood was taken when the disease was first diagnosed, before any treatment began.

The definition of stable Graves' hyperthyroidism was no ophthalmopathy progression within 18 months. Diagnoses were established using clinical symptoms, serum thyroxine and TRAb, thyroid ultrasound and orbital computed tomography. Around 10 ml fresh peripheral blood yielded the PBMCs. The germline CDR1 and CDR2 sequences are GTSNPN and SVGIG (reference sequence). The CDR3 runs to 11 residues. The V end was cut by 5 bases, the J end by 5 bases, with 9 bases between. Using RNA transcripts as the source, TCR beta CDR3 regions were amplified. When the TCR CDR3 underwent first-round RT-PCR, the HTBI primer set was used. Via MiXCR, TCRdb re-called the multiplex PCR reads, giving one row per CDR3 protein. This sample has around 620,000 distinct CDR3 sequences; roughly 15% occur once, and the top ten carry around 4%.

This rearrangement joins TRBV30 to TRBJ2-5; D gene unclear. The receptor was derived from a woman aged 30 to 39 with Graves' hyperthyroidism. Sequencing was performed on blood. In DNA, the CDR3 is TGTGCCTGGGAGTTACATGAGACCCAGTACTTC. This sequence encodes CAWELHETQYF.